This TCR beta chain is drawn from a study of T cell repertoires in cytomegalovirus infection (dated by TCRdb to the late 2010s). The study in broad terms: Recently identified HLA-C-restricted CMV epitopes, whose presentation resists viral immunomodulation, were targeted by peptide stimulations together with well-studied HLA-B-restricted epitopes. Donor HLA type was relevant to the analysis, as public TCR beta signatures indicated carriage of CMV infection together with the matching HLA type.

The research as a whole found: In the ex vivo response, HLA-C-restricted CMV-specific TCR beta clonotypes were dominant, and in two of eight donors the single most frequent clonotype came from this HLA-C-restricted group. In both this cohort and an independent roughly 330-donor cohort, the cumulative frequency of public TCR beta family members distinguished carriers of CMV infection plus the relevant HLA type.

At least ten counts were recorded for this clonotype. Its antigen target is currently unknown. Base qualities are not provided; no much larger clone lies one nucleotide away. Sequenced using an Illumina HiSeq 1500. TCRdb reworked the public reads: Q25 trimming with fastp, MiXCR clone assembly, productive beta chains retained. Each CDR3 protein appears once, grouped with its most common genes and DNA. For this sample the table gives roughly 920,000 distinct CDR3 sequences, of which around 29% were detected only once. The ten largest clones represent over 11% of the sample. The treatment or condition label of this sample denotes: in vitro stimulation with specific CMV peptide epitopes to enrich CMV-specific T cells. The starting material was cultured CD8+ T cells from PBMCs, obtained from culture after CMV antigen stimulation. This sequence originates from a human donor in good health (CMV status not recorded). Some clones in this sample may be carry-over from other donors' samples.

The CDR3 region: CASSHNRGNSYNEQFF. The DNA is as follows: TGTGCCAGCAGTCATAACAGGGGGAACTCCTACAATGAGCAGTTCTTC. The V and J segments used are TRBV12-3 or TRBV12-4 and TRBJ2-1, with 8 bases matching TRBD1. V ends up 5 bases short and J 0 bases short, with an unmatched junction base count of 6. From cysteine to phenylalanine, the CDR3 is 16 amino acids long. Only the CDR3 region is kept as DNA, spanning 48 bases read in frame from base 1.